Presented here are 20 T cell receptor beta chains from one specimen sequenced in a study of T cell responses to AZD1222 COVID-19 vaccine. Repertoires were generated with immunoSEQ multiplex PCR, while TCRdb's copy carries only in-frame clones and drops some. Of about 170,000 clones in the sample, 85% to 95% are singletons; the top ten hold 3% to 5%. The material sequenced was peripheral blood, taken on day 0 of AZD1222 vaccination. The receptors here all came from an adult in good health.

The chain employs TRBV5-4 and TRBJ2-2; no firm D call. CDR1 SGHNT and CDR2 YYREEE come from the germline V gene (reference sequence). The CDR3 totals 14 residues. Trimming cost V 2 bases and J 1 base, with 6 bases left between them. CDR3 DNA sequence: TGTGCCAGCAGCTTAGATATGAACACCGGGGAGCTGTTTTTT. The encoded protein is CASSLDMNTGELFF.

This clone has a single count. The genes are TRBV2 and TRBJ2-3; tentatively, D is TRBD2 (6 bases). The germline gives CDR1 SNHLY, CDR2 FYNNEI. V dropped 5 bases and J dropped 2 bases, with 14 bases sitting between them. The CDR3 contains 15 residues. CDR3: CASSSGLLITDTQYF. The CDR3 region has the DNA TGTGCCAGCAGTTCGGGACTCCTAATCACAGATACGCAGTATTTT.

V is TRBV19 and J is TRBJ2-5, with a weak D call TRBD2 (5 bases). This CDR3 is 14 amino acids long. Between the trimmed V and J ends, which lost 4 bases and 5 bases, there was a span of 14 bases. Per germline, CDR1 LNHDA and CDR2 SQIVND (reference sequence). The CDR3 DNA reads TGTGCCAGTAGTACGCTGGCTTCGGGGGAGACCCAGTACTTC. As protein: CASSTLASGETQYF. Drawing the rest from reference TRBV19 and TRBJ2-5, the complete variable domain is DGGITQSPKYLFRKEGQNVTLSCEQNLNHDAMYWYRQDPGQGLRLIYYSQIVNDFQKGDIAEGYSVSREKKESFPLTVTSAQKNPTAFYLCASSTLASGETQYFGPGTRLLVL.

The chain is built from TRBV6-5 and TRBJ2-1; 7 bases map to TRBD2. The CDR3 runs to 14 residues. Germline-derived CDR1 and CDR2 are MNHEY and SVGAGI. The trim removed 6 bases at V and 2 bases at J, leaving 4 bases unmatched. The CDR3 nucleotides read TGTGCCAGCAGACCCGGACTAGCCTACAATGAGCAGTTCTTC. This sequence encodes CASRPGLAYNEQFF.

The V call is TRBV7-2, the J call TRBJ2-1, with 7 bases lining up with TRBD2. Germline CDR1 and CDR2: SGHTA and FQGNSA. This CDR3 comprises 16 residues. V lost 1 base and J lost 7; bases outside the gene matches: 10. The CDR3 region has the DNA TGTGCCAGCAGCTTAGTCCCGGGAGGCTCCCTTAATGAGCAGTTCTTC. It is translated as CASSLVPGGSLNEQFF.

The chain employs TRBV6-5 and TRBJ1-4; D not resolved. The ends were cut back, 5 bases at V and 4 bases at J, with 8 bases in the middle. CDR3 size: 13 residues. Germline CDR1 MNHEY, CDR2 SVGAGI. The CDR3 DNA reads as TGTGCCAGCAGTCCCTGGGGTAATGAAAAACTGTTTTTT. Amino acid sequence: CASSPWGNEKLFF.

This chain uses TRBV3-1 (or the pseudogene TRBV3-2) with TRBJ1-1; D unresolved. Trimming took 6 bases from V and 0 from J, leaving 8 bases between them. CDR1 and CDR2 from the germline V gene are LGHDT and YNNKEL (reference sequence). There are 13 residues in the CDR3. CDR3 in DNA: TGTGCCAGCAGGGACCTCATGAACACTGAAGCTTTCTTT. This codes for CASRDLMNTEAFF.

This clone was detected once. V is TRBV18 and J is TRBJ2-7; 8 bases fit TRBD1. V lost 1 base to trimming and J lost 0 bases; unmatched junction nucleotides: 5. Germline CDR1 KGHSH, CDR2 LQKENI. The CDR3 is 16 amino acids. The CDR3 is CASSPRSGGSSYEQYF. The CDR3 DNA is TGTGCCAGCTCACCACGTTCAGGGGGCAGCTCCTACGAGCAGTACTTC.

This chain links TRBV5-5 with TRBJ1-1; no reliable D call. The CDR3 has 13 amino acids. Germline-derived CDR1 and CDR2 are SGHKS and YYEKEE (reference sequence). Between the trimmed V and J ends, which lost 0 bases and 5 bases, there was a span of 8 bases. This CDR3 is CASSLVDETEAFF. The CDR3 DNA follows: TGTGCCAGCAGCTTGGTCGACGAGACTGAAGCTTTCTTT.

V is TRBV29-1 and J is TRBJ1-4; maybe TRBD1 (5 bases). V was trimmed by 3 bases and J by 8 bases, leaving 13 bases between them. The CDR3 extends over 13 amino acids. The V gene's germline CDR1 is SQVTM and CDR2 ANQGSEA. The CDR3 DNA reads TGCAGCGTTGACCTAGGCCAGGGCGAAAAACTGTTTTTT. It specifies CSVDLGQGEKLFF. The whole variable domain, remainder taken from reference TRBV29-1 and TRBJ1-4, is SAVISQKPSRDICQRGTSLTIQCQVDSQVTMMFWYRQQPGQSLTLIATANQGSEATYESGFVIDKFPISRPNLTFSTLTVSNMSPEDSSIYLCSVDLGQGEKLFFGSGTQLSVL.

This chain connects TRBV19 to TRBJ1-2; no reliable D call. Per the germline V gene, CDR1 is LNHDA and CDR2 is SQIVND (reference sequence). Between the trimmed V and J ends, which lost 4 bases and 5 bases, there was a span of 5 bases. The CDR3 covers 11 residues. DNA of the CDR3: TGTGCCAGTAGTAGGGGATATGGCTACACCTTC. This codes for CASSRGYGYTF. Full variable domain (outside the CDR3, taken from reference TRBV19 and TRBJ1-2): DGGITQSPKYLFRKEGQNVTLSCEQNLNHDAMYWYRQDPGQGLRLIYYSQIVNDFQKGDIAEGYSVSREKKESFPLTVTSAQKNPTAFYLCASSRGYGYTFGSGTRLTVV.

CDR3 amino acids: CASKGQGLTEAFF. CDR3 DNA sequence: TGTGCCAGTAAAGGGCAGGGGCTCACTGAAGCTTTCTTT. This sequence joins TRBV19 and TRBJ1-1, with a possible D match to TRBD1 (6 bases). Germline values: CDR1 LNHDA, CDR2 SQIVND (reference sequence). The CDR3 consists of 13 residues. The ends were cut back, 7 bases at V and 4 bases at J, with 13 bases in the middle.

The V gene is TRBV29-1, the J gene TRBJ2-3; 12 bases are a match to TRBD2. V was clipped by 6 bases and J by 2 bases; unmatched bases: 12. Germline V gives CDR1 SQVTM, CDR2 ANQGSEA. The CDR3 sequence is 17 residues long. This CDR3 is CSVSGLAGMGSTDTQYF. CDR3 sequence (DNA): TGCAGCGTCTCCGGACTAGCGGGGATGGGTTCCACAGATACGCAGTATTTT.

CDR3 nucleotides: TGTGCCAGCAGCCAACTACAGGGGCCGGCATTGGAGTCCCAGCATTTT. Protein product: CASSQLQGPALESQHF. The chain employs TRBV27 and TRBJ1-5, with 7 bases fitting TRBD1. Germline values: CDR1 MNHEY, CDR2 SMNVEV (reference sequence). This CDR3 comprises 16 residues. The ends lost 6 bases at V and 11 bases at J; junction bases unmatched: 19.

This clone has more than one count but fewer than ten. The chain carries TRBV7-8 and TRBJ1-5; possibly TRBD1 for D (6 bases). Trimming cost V 2 bases and J 4 bases, with 15 bases left between them. CDR3 size: 16 residues. CDR1 and CDR2 from the germline V gene are SGHVS and FQNEAQ. The CDR3 DNA follows: TGTGCCAGCAGCTTATGGAGAGGGGGGCAAAATCAGCCCCAGCATTTT. This codes for CASSLWRGGQNQPQHF.

The count of this clone is one. J is TRBJ2-7 and V is TRBV6-4, with no clear D. CDR3 length: 14 residues. V was cut by 7 bases and J by 3 bases, with 16 bases left in between. Germline assignment: CDR1 MRHNA and CDR2 SNTAGT. CDR3 sequence reads: CASKTLGWYYEQYF. In DNA, the CDR3 is TGTGCCAGCAAAACCCTCGGGTGGTACTACGAGCAGTACTTC.

V usage is TRBV27 and J usage is TRBJ2-2; a weak D match, TRBD1 (6 bases). The CDR3 sequence is 15 residues long. V lost 6 bases, J lost 4 bases, and 15 bases lay in between. Germline V gene lookup returns CDR1 MNHEY and CDR2 SMNVEV (reference sequence). This CDR3 is CASSQDRRGTGELFF. The CDR3 nucleotides read TGTGCCAGCAGCCAGGACAGACGGGGCACCGGGGAGCTGTTTTTT.

The V gene is TRBV10-3, the J gene TRBJ2-3, with 8 bases aligning to TRBD2. Germline CDR1 ENHRY, CDR2 SYGVKD. V dropped 4 bases and J dropped 4; count of bases not matched to a gene: 4. CDR3 length equals 14 residues. CDR3 in amino acids: CAISGVGGADTQYF. The CDR3 DNA follows: TGTGCCATCAGTGGAGTCGGGGGGGCAGATACGCAGTATTTT.

The chain links TRBV3-1 (or the pseudogene TRBV3-2) to TRBJ1-1; D gene unclear. Germline V gene sequence: CDR1 LGHDT, CDR2 YNNKEL (reference sequence). V was cut by 3 bases and J by 7 bases, with 6 bases left in between. This CDR3 is built from 11 residues. The CDR3 loop is CASSHTGEAFF. The CDR3 region has the DNA TGTGCCAGCAGCCATACGGGTGAAGCTTTCTTT.

This chain joins TRBV5-1 and TRBJ2-1; the match to TRBD2 covers 14 bases. Trimming removed 4 bases from V and 6 bases from J; junction bases left unmatched: 3. The CDR3 consists of 15 residues. Germline lookup yields CDR1 SGHRS and CDR2 YFSETQ. For the CDR3, the DNA is TGCGCCAGCAGCGGGGGACTAGCGGGGGTCAATGAGCAGTTCTTC. It is translated as CASSGGLAGVNEQFF.